This TCR beta chain was captured in a study of regulatory T cells in long-lasting Graves disease. This clonotype occurred many times. CDR1 MDHEN and CDR2 SYDVKM come from the germline V gene. This CDR3 contains 14 residues. The V end lost 6 bases, the J end lost 2 bases, and 11 bases lay between the germline ends. Time point denoted: newly diagnosed GD, antithyroid drugs for less than 3 months. Generation of the TCR library employed RNA extracted from PBMCs. Through Arm-PCR of CDR3 regions and iRepertoire HTBI primers, TCR beta libraries were built. TCRdb re-called the multiplex PCR reads with MiXCR, one entry per CDR3 protein. The repertoire holds around 360,000 distinct CDR3 sequences, with roughly 15% as singletons. The data also belong to a second study, concerning T cells in Graves' hyperthyroidism and ophthalmopathy.

The chain recombines TRBV28 with TRBJ2-1; D gene uncertain. Sequencing used peripheral blood mononuclear cells (PBMCs), obtained at new diagnosis, from a patient treated with antithyroid drugs. This TCR was sampled from a woman aged 18 to 35 with Graves disease. For the CDR3, the DNA is TGTGCCAGCAGGCAGACGCACGCCTACAATGAGCAGTTCTTC. It encodes CASRQTHAYNEQFF.